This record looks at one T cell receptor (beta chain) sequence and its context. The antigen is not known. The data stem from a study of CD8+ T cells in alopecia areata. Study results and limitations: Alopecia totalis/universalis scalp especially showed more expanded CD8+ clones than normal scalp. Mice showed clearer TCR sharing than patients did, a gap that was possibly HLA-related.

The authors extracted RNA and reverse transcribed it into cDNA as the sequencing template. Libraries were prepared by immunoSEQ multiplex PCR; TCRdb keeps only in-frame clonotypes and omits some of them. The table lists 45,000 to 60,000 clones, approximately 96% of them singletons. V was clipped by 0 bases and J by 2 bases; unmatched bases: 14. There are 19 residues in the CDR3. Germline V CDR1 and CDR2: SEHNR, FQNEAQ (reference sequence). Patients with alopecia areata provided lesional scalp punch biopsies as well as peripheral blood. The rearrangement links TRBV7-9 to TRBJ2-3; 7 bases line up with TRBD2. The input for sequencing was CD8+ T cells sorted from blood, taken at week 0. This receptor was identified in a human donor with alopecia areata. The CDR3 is CASSLARGEGGLNTDTQYF. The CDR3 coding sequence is TGTGCCAGCAGCTTAGCCCGAGGGGAGGGCGGACTAAACACAGATACGCAGTATTTT.